These T cell receptor beta chains were read from a single sample in a study of cytomegalovirus exposure and HLA in healthy donors. The table came from immunoSEQ multiplex PCR; TCRdb's copy has only in-frame clones and leaves some out. The sample has about 400,000 clones, 75% to 90% seen once. The sample was PBMCs. The source of these receptors is a woman between 18 and 29 years old in good health and CMV-seronegative. Each CDR3 is given with its conserved first and last residue. The D gene is left open where the match is weak. Some rows have no size entry. The others give once, few or many, or a class for an expanded clone.

16	TRBJ2-1	TRBD2	TRBV6-1	once	CASSEGLAGVIDEQFF	TGTGCCAGCAGTGAAGGGCTAGCGGGGGTTATAGATGAGCAGTTCTTC
14	TRBJ2-2	TRBD2	TRBV19	-	CATQGLAVPGELFF	TGTGCCACCCAAGGACTAGCCGTTCCCGGGGAGCTGTTTTTT
15	TRBJ2-2	-	TRBV11-3	-	CASSFSGISTGELFF	TGTGCCAGCAGCTTTTCGGGGATCAGCACCGGGGAGCTGTTTTTT
17	TRBJ2-1	-	TRBV5-6	-	CASSPEADVFSYNEQFF	TGTGCCAGCAGCCCGGAGGCCGATGTTTTCTCCTACAATGAGCAGTTCTTC
13	TRBJ1-4	-	TRBV18	-	CASSWADSGKLFF	TGTGCCAGCTCATGGGCGGACAGTGGAAAACTGTTTTTT
14	TRBJ2-5	TRBD1	TRBV28	-	CASSLEGTAETQYF	TGTGCCAGCAGTTTAGAAGGGACAGCTGAGACCCAGTACTTC
14	TRBJ2-1	-	TRBV5-6	-	CASSPQTNYNEQFF	TGTGCCAGCAGCCCGCAGACTAACTACAATGAGCAGTTCTTC
14	TRBJ2-7	TRBD1	TRBV13	-	CASSLSLQGNEQYF	TGTGCCAGCAGCCTCAGCTTACAGGGGAACGAGCAGTACTTC
12	TRBJ1-2	-	TRBV29-1	-	CSFLRSDYGYTF	TGCAGCTTTCTACGCTCTGACTATGGCTACACCTTC
15	TRBJ1-1	-	TRBV29-1	-	CSVVGTGFMNTEAFF	TGCAGCGTTGTGGGCACAGGCTTCATGAACACTGAAGCTTTCTTT
15	TRBJ1-4	-	TRBV6-1	-	CASRADRLALEKLFF	TGTGCCAGCAGGGCTGACAGGCTCGCCCTCGAAAAACTGTTTTTT
14	TRBJ1-1	-	TRBV27	once	CASSERSGGTEAFF	TGTGCCAGCAGTGAAAGATCCGGGGGCACTGAAGCTTTCTTT
16	TRBJ1-2	TRBD1	TRBV5-1	-	CASSPGTVGGNYGYTF	TGCGCCAGCAGCCCCGGGACAGTCGGAGGAAACTATGGCTACACCTTC
15	TRBJ1-5	-	TRBV4-1	-	CASSPPGQLNQPQHF	TGCGCCAGCAGCCCCCCCGGACAGTTGAATCAGCCCCAGCATTTT
15	TRBJ2-1	TRBD2	TRBV10-3	-	CAISESIAGGFEQFF	TGTGCCATCAGTGAGTCGATAGCGGGAGGGTTTGAGCAGTTCTTC
16	TRBJ1-3	TRBD1	TRBV5-1	-	CASSLGDRGSGNTIYF	TGCGCCAGCAGCTTAGGGGACAGGGGTTCTGGAAACACCATATATTTT
15	TRBJ2-3	-	TRBV6-5	once	CASSYRYSPTDTQYF	TGTGCCAGCAGTTATCGGTACTCCCCTACAGATACGCAGTATTTT
12	TRBJ2-1	-	TRBV28	-	CASSLQGNEQFF	TGTGCCAGCAGCCTACAGGGTAATGAGCAGTTCTTC
14	TRBJ2-5	TRBD2	TRBV9	once	CASSVSGGAETQYF	TGTGCCAGCAGCGTTAGCGGGGGGGCCGAGACCCAGTACTTC
15	TRBJ1-2	TRBD1	TRBV7-9	-	CASSERQGADYGYTF	TGTGCCAGCAGCGAAAGACAGGGGGCGGACTATGGCTACACCTTC
15	TRBJ2-7	-	TRBV7-8	-	CASSLEGGRVYEQYF	TGTGCCAGCAGCTTAGAGGGGGGGCGAGTCTACGAGCAGTACTTC
15	TRBJ2-1	TRBD2	TRBV28	-	CASSLGLAGVNEQFF	TGTGCCAGCAGTTTAGGACTAGCGGGAGTTAATGAGCAGTTCTTC
15	TRBJ2-7	TRBD2	TRBV5-1	-	CASSSWTSGAYEQYF	TGCGCCAGCAGCTCATGGACTAGCGGGGCCTACGAGCAGTACTTC
15	TRBJ2-1	TRBD2	TRBV4-1	-	CASSQTDGLALEQFF	TGCGCCAGCAGCCAAACCGACGGACTAGCTTTGGAGCAGTTCTTC
14	TRBJ2-1	-	TRBV28	-	CASSFAGSFNSLFF	TGTGCCAGCAGTTTTGCGGGATCATTCAACAGCCTGTTCTTC
15	TRBJ2-7	-	TRBV4-1	-	CASSPPGGTIHEQYF	TGCGCCAGCAGCCCCCCCGGGGGGACAATCCACGAGCAGTACTTC
13	TRBJ1-2	-	TRBV6-1	once	CASSETGNYGYTF	TGTGCCAGCAGTGAAACAGGAAACTATGGCTACACCTTC
13	TRBJ2-1	TRBD1	TRBV2	-	CASSGQGGNEQFF	TGTGCCAGCAGTGGACAGGGGGGCAATGAGCAGTTCTTC
16	TRBJ1-3	-	TRBV7-9	-	CASSGGGALSGNTIYF	TGTGCCAGCAGCGGAGGGGGGGCCCTCTCTGGAAACACCATATATTTT
15	TRBJ1-4	TRBD1	TRBV4-1	once	CASSQETGSNEKLFF	TGCGCCAGCAGCCAAGAGACAGGGTCTAATGAAAAACTGTTTTTT
15	TRBJ1-1	TRBD1	TRBV19	once	CASSIRDRANTEAFF	TGTGCCAGTAGTATACGGGACAGGGCGAACACTGAAGCTTTCTTT
12	TRBJ1-1	-	TRBV29-1	-	CSVEFRVSGAFF	TGCAGCGTTGAGTTCAGGGTTAGTGGAGCTTTCTTT
15	TRBJ1-3	-	TRBV11-2	-	CASSSQGYSGNTIYF	TGTGCCAGCAGCTCCCAGGGATATAGTGGAAACACCATATATTTT
14	TRBJ1-4	-	TRBV19	-	CASSRHSTNEKLFF	TGTGCCAGTAGTCGACACTCAACTAATGAAAAACTGTTTTTT
15	TRBJ2-3	-	TRBV7-2	-	CASSLVTGGVDTQYF	TGTGCCAGCAGCTTAGTTACGGGTGGAGTGGATACGCAGTATTTT
14	TRBJ2-1	TRBD2	TRBV13	-	CASQDSGGNNEQFF	TGTGCCAGCCAGGACAGCGGGGGTAACAATGAGCAGTTCTTC
14	TRBJ1-5	TRBD1	TRBV5-1	-	CASSWDSRNQPQHF	TGCGCCAGCAGCTGGGACAGCCGCAATCAGCCCCAGCATTTT
17	TRBJ2-2	TRBD1	TRBV19	-	CASSILQGAMFTGELFF	TGTGCCAGTAGTATCCTACAGGGGGCTATGTTCACCGGGGAGCTGTTTTTT
14	TRBJ1-2	-	TRBV27	-	CASSPDSLLYGYTF	TGTGCCAGCAGCCCGGACAGCTTACTCTATGGCTACACCTTC
13	TRBJ2-3	TRBD2	TRBV10-3	few	CAIAGLSTDTQYF	TGTGCCATAGCGGGACTTAGCACAGATACGCAGTATTTT
14	TRBJ2-4	TRBD2	TRBV10-2	once	CASGRLADKNIQYF	TGCGCCAGCGGAAGACTAGCGGATAAAAACATTCAGTACTTC
14	TRBJ2-3	TRBD2	TRBV2	-	CASNIAGPTDTQYF	TGTGCCAGCAATATAGCGGGGCCCACAGATACGCAGTATTTT
15	TRBJ2-7	TRBD1	TRBV27	-	CASSFNDRAAYEQYF	TGTGCCAGCAGTTTCAACGACAGGGCGGCCTACGAGCAGTACTTC
13	TRBJ2-7	-	TRBV6-1	-	CASSEASTYEQYF	TGTGCCAGCAGTGAAGCGAGCACCTACGAGCAGTACTTC
17	TRBJ2-2	TRBD1	TRBV19	-	CASSTFGQGSNTGELFF	TGTGCCAGTAGTACCTTCGGACAGGGGTCGAACACCGGGGAGCTGTTTTTT
16	TRBJ1-4	TRBD1	TRBV7-8	-	CASSYRGWVANEKLFF	TGTGCCAGCAGCTACAGGGGATGGGTGGCTAATGAAAAACTGTTTTTT
14	TRBJ1-6	-	TRBV11-2	-	CASSLTRGNSPLHF	TGTGCCAGCAGCTTAACCAGGGGTAATTCACCCCTCCACTTT
15	TRBJ2-3	-	TRBV1	-	CTSSQRPAPTDTQYF	TGCACCAGCAGCCAGAGGCCGGCCCCCACAGATACGCAGTATTTT
15	TRBJ1-5	-	TRBV4-2	-	CASSQDRGGRQPQHF	TGTGCCAGCAGCCAAGATCGCGGGGGGAGGCAGCCCCAGCATTTT
16	TRBJ2-2	-	TRBV6-6	-	CASSSTRQGSTGELFF	TGTGCCAGCAGTTCCACTCGGCAGGGGTCGACCGGGGAGCTGTTTTTT
14	TRBJ2-6	TRBD1	TRBV5-1	-	CASSLQDRELVLTF	TGCGCCAGCAGCTTACAAGACAGGGAACTCGTCCTGACTTTC
15	TRBJ2-6	-	TRBV14	once	CASSHLSSGANVLTF	TGTGCCAGCAGCCACCTAAGCTCTGGGGCCAACGTCCTGACTTTC
13	TRBJ1-2	-	TRBV29-1	-	CSVARGAMYGYTF	TGCAGCGTTGCGCGGGGGGCGATGTATGGCTACACCTTC
13	TRBJ2-1	TRBD2	TRBV5-4	-	CATRTSVPNEQFF	TGTGCCACACGGACTAGCGTTCCAAATGAGCAGTTCTTC
12	TRBJ1-2	-	TRBV11-2	-	CASSRLNYGYTF	TGTGCCAGCAGCCGACTTAACTATGGCTACACCTTC
16	TRBJ2-2	TRBD2	TRBV19	-	CASSIATSGGTGELFF	TGTGCCAGTAGTATCGCGACTAGCGGGGGGACCGGGGAGCTGTTTTTT